This TCR beta chain stems from a study of blood T cell repertoires in COVID-19 (dated by TCRdb to 2018 to 2020). Notes on the research overall: Samples covering the acute and convalescent phases of COVID-19 were provided by collaborators in the United States, Italy and Spain. The material from the prospective study consisted of cDNA or gDNA derived from T cells, B-cell-depleted T cells, or PBMCs. Deeply sampled blood TCRbeta repertoires from subjects exposed to, actively infected with, or recovered from COVID-19 were included in the dataset. The repertoires were released in a freely available public database intended as a resource for research on the immune response to SARS-CoV-2. Samples came from the ongoing ImmuneRACE study (first 160 participants) plus 1,254 subjects from 6 global collaborators. A de-identified subject ID, COVID-19 status, age in years and sex were almost always included in the sample metadata. Where HLA class I and class II types were available, the types were taken from metadata supplied by the sample provider, not from assay-based typing. Overall study results and their limits: The amount of clinical and demographic metadata varied by source and participant and was provided uncurated.

Looking up the germline V gene yields CDR1 MDHEN and CDR2 SYDVKM. V has 4 bases trimmed and J has 2 bases trimmed; junction bases matching no gene number 2. The CDR3 runs 13 amino acids, cysteine and phenylalanine included. Of all the DNA, just the CDR3 is kept, 39 bases in frame from base 1. TCRbeta CDR3 regions were amplified from genomic DNA using the immunoSEQ Assay, a bias-controlled multiplex PCR. In the original analysis: Nucleated cell counts per sample were estimated from amplification of reference gene primers within the assay. To quantify the absolute abundance of each unique TCRbeta CDR3 rearrangement, sequence reads were collapsed and filtered. For each sample, productive Simpson clonality was calculated as the square root of Simpson's diversity index across productive rearrangements. The table was pulled from immuneACCESS by TCRdb, which kept in-frame rearrangements only. Such tables lose some clones; where checked, under half of the loss comes from unresolved V genes, and the rest has no known cause. Clonal size and the V and J genes are those of that table, whereas D and trimming came from the DNA. Here the sample has 98,000 or so clones; 80% to 90% occur a single time. 15% of the sample comes from the top ten.

This clone has just one count. Its antigen has not been determined. Base qualities are not at hand, and no much larger clone is one base apart. The collaborating institutions used their own protocols to collect whole blood in K2EDTA tubes. For TCRbeta analysis, collaborators shipped samples as frozen whole blood, isolated PBMCs, or DNA extracted from either of those sample types. The material sequenced was peripheral blood. The TCR sequence derives from a middle-aged man with acute or convalescent COVID-19. The chain employs TRBV28 and TRBJ2-7; TRBD1 matches 7 bases in the middle. The CDR3 protein is CASSYRGAYEQYF. The base sequence is TGTGCCAGCAGTTACAGGGGAGCCTACGAGCAGTACTTC.